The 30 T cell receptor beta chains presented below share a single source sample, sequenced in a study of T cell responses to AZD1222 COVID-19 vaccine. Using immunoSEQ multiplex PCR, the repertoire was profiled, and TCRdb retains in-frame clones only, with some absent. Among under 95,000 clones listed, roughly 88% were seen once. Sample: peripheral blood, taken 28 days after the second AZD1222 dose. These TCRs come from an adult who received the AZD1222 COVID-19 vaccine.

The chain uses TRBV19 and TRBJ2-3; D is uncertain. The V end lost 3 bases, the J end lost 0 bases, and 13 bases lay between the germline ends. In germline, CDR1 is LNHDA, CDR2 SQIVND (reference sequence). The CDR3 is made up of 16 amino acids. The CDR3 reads CASSIPDSFSTDTQYF. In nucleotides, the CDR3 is TGTGCCAGTAGTATTCCAGACTCCTTTAGCACAGATACGCAGTATTTT.

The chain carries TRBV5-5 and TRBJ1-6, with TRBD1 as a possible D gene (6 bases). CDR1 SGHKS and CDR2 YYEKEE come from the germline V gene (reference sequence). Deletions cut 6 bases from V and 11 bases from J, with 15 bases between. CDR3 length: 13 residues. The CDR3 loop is CASTLTGMPPLHF. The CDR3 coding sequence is TGTGCCAGCACACTTACAGGGATGCCACCCCTCCACTTT.

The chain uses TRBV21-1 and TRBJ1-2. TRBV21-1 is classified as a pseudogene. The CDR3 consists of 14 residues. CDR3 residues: CASSLKVRGYGYTF. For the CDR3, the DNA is TGTGCCAGCAGTCTAAAGGTCCGGGGCTATGGCTACACCTTC.

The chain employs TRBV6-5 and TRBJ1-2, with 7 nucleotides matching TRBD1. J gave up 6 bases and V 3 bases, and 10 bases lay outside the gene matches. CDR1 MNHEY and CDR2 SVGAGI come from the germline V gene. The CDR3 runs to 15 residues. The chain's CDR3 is CASSYRGQRSHGYTF. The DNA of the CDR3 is TGTGCCAGCAGTTATAGGGGACAGCGTTCACATGGCTACACCTTC.

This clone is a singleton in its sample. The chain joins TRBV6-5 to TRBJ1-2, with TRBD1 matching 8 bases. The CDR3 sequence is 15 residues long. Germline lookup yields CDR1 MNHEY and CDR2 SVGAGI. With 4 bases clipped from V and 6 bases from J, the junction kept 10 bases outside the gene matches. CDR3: CASSFTGGTGDGYTF. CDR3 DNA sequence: TGTGCCAGCAGTTTCACGGGCGGGACAGGAGATGGCTACACCTTC.

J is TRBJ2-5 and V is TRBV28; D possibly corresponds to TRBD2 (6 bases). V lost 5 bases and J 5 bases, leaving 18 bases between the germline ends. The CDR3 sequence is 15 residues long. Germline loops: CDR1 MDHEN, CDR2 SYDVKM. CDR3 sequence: CASSPPSGGRETQYF. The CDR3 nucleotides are TGTGCCAGCAGTCCCCCGTCCGGGGGAAGGGAGACCCAGTACTTC.

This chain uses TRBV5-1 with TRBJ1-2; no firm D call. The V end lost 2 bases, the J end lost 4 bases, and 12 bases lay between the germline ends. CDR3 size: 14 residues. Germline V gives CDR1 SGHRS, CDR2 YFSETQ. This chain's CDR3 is CASSFGRTGYGYTF. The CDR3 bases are TGCGCCAGCAGCTTCGGAAGGACGGGCTATGGCTACACCTTC.

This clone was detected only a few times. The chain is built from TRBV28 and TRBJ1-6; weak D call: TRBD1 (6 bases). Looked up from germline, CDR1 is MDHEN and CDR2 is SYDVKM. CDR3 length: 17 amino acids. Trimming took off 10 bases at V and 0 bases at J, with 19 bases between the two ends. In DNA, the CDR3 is TGTGCCACCCAGGGTTGGACAGACTCCTCCTATAATTCACCCCTCCACTTT. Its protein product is CATQGWTDSSYNSPLHF.

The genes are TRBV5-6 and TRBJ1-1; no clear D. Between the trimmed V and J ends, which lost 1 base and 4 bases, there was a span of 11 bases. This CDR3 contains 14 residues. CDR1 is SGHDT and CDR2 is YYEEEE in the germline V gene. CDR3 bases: TGTGCCAGCAGCTTGAGCGTTTGGGGCACTGAAGCTTTCTTT. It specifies CASSLSVWGTEAFF.

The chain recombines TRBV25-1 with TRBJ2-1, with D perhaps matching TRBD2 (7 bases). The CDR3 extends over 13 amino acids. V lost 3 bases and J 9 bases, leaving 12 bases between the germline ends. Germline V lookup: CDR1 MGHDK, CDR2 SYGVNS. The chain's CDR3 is CASSEMGGREQFF. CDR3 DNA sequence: TGTGCCAGCAGTGAGATGGGGGGGCGTGAGCAGTTCTTC.

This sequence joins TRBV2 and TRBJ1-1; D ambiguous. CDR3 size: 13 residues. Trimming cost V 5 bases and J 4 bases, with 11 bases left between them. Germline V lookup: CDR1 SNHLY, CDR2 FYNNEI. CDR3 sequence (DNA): TGTGCCAGCAGTCGCGGGGAGTCCACTGAAGCTTTCTTT. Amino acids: CASSRGESTEAFF.

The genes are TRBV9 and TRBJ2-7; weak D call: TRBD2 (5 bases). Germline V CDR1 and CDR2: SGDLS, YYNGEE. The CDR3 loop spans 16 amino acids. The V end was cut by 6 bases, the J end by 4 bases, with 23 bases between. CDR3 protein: CASTPGEGDLGYEQYF. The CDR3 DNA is TGTGCCAGCACACCCGGAGAGGGTGATCTAGGGTACGAGCAGTACTTC. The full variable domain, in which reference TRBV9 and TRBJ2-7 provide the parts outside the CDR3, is DSGVTQTPKHLITATGQRVTLRCSPRSGDLSVYWYQQSLDQGLQFLIQYYNGEERAKGNILERFSAQQFPDLHSELNLSSLELGDSALYFCASTPGEGDLGYEQYFGPGTRLTVT.

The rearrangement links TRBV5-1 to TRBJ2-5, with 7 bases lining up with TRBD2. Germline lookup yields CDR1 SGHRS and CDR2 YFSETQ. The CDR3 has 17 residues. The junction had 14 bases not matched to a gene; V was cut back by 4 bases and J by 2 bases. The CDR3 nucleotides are TGCGCCAGCAGCCCGGGTAGCGGACTAGACTTACAAGAGACCCAGTACTTC. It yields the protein CASSPGSGLDLQETQYF. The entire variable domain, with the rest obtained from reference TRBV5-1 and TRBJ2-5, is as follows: KAGVTQTPRYLIKTRGQQVTLSCSPISGHRSVSWYQQTPGQGLQFLFEYFSETQRNKGNFPGRFSGRQFSNSRSEMNVSTLELGDSALYLCASSPGSGLDLQETQYFGPGTRLLVL.

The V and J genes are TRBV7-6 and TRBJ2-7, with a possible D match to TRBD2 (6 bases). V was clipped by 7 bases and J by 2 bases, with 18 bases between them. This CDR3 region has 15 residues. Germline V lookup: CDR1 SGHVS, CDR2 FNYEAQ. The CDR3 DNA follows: TGTGCCAGCACTAGAGAGGCGGGGTTCACCTACGAGCAGTACTTC. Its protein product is CASTREAGFTYEQYF.

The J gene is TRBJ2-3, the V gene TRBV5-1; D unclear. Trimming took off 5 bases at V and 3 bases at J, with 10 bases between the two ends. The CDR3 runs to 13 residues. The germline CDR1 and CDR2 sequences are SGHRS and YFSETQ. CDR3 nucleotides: TGCGCCAGCAGTCAGAAAGGGACAGATACGCAGTATTTT. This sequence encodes CASSQKGTDTQYF.

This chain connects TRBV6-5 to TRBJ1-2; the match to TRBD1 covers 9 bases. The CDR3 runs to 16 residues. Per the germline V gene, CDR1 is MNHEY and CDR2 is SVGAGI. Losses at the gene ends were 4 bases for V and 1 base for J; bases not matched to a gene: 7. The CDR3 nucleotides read TGTGCCAGCAGTTCTACCACGGGACAGGGTAACTATGGCTACACCTTC. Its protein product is CASSSTTGQGNYGYTF.

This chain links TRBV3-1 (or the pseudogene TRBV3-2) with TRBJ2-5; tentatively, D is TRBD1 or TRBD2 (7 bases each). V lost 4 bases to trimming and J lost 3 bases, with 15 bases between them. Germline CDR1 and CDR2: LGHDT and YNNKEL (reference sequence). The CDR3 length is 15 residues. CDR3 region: CASSPRGGVEETQYF. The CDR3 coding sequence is TGTGCCAGCAGCCCCAGGGGGGGGGTCGAAGAGACCCAGTACTTC.

The CDR3 protein is CASSPWGLAGVDYEQYF. The DNA of the CDR3 is TGTGCCAGTAGTCCCTGGGGTCTCGCAGGGGTGGACTACGAGCAGTACTTC. V gene TRBV19 combines with J gene TRBJ2-7, with TRBD1 as a possible D gene (6 bases). This CDR3 comprises 17 residues. The germline gives CDR1 LNHDA, CDR2 SQIVND (reference sequence). V was pared by 5 bases and J by 3 bases, with 23 bases between.

CDR3 sequence (DNA): TGTGCCAGCAGACGCGATAAAGCGGGGGGGCACAATGAGCAGTTCTTC. This codes for CASRRDKAGGHNEQFF. This chain connects TRBV3-1 (or the pseudogene TRBV3-2) to TRBJ2-1; 10 bases align to TRBD2. Looked up from germline, CDR1 is LGHDT and CDR2 is YNNKEL (reference sequence). Germline trimming cut 6 bases from V and 5 bases from J; bases unmatched to any gene: 10. The CDR3 length is 16 residues.

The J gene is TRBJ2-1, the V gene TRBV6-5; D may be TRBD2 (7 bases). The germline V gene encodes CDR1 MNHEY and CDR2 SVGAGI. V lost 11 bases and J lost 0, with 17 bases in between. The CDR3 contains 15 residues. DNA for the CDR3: TGTGCCTCAAGGGGGGGACTCACCTCCTACAATGAGCAGTTCTTC. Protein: CASRGGLTSYNEQFF.

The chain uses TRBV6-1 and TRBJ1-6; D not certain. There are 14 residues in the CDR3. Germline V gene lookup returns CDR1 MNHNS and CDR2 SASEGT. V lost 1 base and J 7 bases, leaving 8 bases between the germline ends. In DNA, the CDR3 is TGTGCCAGCAGTGAAGAGCAATCAAATTCACCCCTCCACTTT. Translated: CASSEEQSNSPLHF.

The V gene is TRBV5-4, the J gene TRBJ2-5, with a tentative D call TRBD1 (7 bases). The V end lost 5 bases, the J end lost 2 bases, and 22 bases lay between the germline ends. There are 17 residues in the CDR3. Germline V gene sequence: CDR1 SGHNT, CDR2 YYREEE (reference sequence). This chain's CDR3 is CASSQGPMTGRQETQYF. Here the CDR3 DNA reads TGTGCCAGCAGTCAGGGTCCGATGACAGGGAGGCAAGAGACCCAGTACTTC.

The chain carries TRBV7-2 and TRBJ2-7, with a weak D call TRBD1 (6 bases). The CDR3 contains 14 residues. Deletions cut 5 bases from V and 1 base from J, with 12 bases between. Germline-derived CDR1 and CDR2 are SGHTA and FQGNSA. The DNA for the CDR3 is TGTGCCAGCAGCCGGAGGACAGCGTCCTACGAGCAGTACTTC. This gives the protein CASSRRTASYEQYF. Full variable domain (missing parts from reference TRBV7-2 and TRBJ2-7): GAGVSQSPSNKVTEKGKDVELRCDPISGHTALYWYRQSLGQGLEFLIYFQGNSAPDKSGLPSDRFSAERTGGSVSTLTIQRTQQEDSAVYLCASSRRTASYEQYFGPGTRLTVT.

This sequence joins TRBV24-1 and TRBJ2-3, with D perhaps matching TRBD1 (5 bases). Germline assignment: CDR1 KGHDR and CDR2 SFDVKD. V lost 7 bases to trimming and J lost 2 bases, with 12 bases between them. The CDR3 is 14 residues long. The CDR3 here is CATSRQNPTDTQYF. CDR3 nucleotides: TGTGCCACCAGCAGACAGAACCCCACAGATACGCAGTATTTT.

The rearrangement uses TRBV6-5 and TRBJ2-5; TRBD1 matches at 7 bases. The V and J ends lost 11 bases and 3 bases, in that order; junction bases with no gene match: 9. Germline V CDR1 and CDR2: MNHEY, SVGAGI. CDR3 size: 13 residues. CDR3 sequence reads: CAAGTVKEETQYF. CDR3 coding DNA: TGTGCCGCCGGGACAGTCAAGGAAGAGACCCAGTACTTC.

CDR3 bases: TGTGCCAGCGACTTCCAGGGGCGCAATCAGCCCCAGCATTTT. This gives the protein CASDFQGRNQPQHF. The chain couples TRBV19 to TRBJ1-5; perhaps TRBD1 as D (6 bases). Trimming stripped 9 bases from V and 2 bases from J, with 14 bases between. The CDR3 has 14 residues. CDR1 and CDR2 (germline): LNHDA, SQIVND (reference sequence).

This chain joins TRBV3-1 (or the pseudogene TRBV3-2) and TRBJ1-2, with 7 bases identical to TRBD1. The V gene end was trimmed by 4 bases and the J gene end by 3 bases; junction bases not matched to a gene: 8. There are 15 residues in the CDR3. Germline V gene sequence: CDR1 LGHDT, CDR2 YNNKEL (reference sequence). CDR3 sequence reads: CASSRTGARDYGYTF. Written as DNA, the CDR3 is TGTGCCAGCAGCCGAACAGGGGCAAGGGACTATGGCTACACCTTC.

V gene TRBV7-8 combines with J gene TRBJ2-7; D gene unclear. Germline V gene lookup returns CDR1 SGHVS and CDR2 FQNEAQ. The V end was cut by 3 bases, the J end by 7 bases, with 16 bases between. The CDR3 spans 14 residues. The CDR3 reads CASSFFVDGLEQYF. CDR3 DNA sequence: TGTGCCAGCAGCTTTTTTGTTGACGGCCTGGAGCAGTACTTC.

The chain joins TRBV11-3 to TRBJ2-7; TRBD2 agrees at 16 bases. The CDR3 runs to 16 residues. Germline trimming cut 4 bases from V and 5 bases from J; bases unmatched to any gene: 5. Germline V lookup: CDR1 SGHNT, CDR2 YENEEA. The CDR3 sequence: CASSSGLAGGLDEQYF. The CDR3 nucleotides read TGTGCCAGCAGCTCGGGACTAGCGGGGGGGCTAGACGAGCAGTACTTC. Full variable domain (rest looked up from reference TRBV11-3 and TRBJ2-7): EAGVVQSPRYKIIEKKQPVAFWCNPISGHNTLYWYLQNLGQGPELLIRYENEEAVDDSQLPKDRFSAERLKGVDSTLKIQPAELGDSAVYLCASSSGLAGGLDEQYFGPGTRLTVT.

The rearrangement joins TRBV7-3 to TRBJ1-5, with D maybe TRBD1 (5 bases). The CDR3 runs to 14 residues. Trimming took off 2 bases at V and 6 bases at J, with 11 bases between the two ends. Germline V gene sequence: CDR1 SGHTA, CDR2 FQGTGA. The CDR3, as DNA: TGTGCCAGCAGCTTAGGAGGGGAAGGTCAGCCCCAGCATTTT. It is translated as CASSLGGEGQPQHF.